The 10 T cell receptor beta chains below come from one sample, sequenced in a study of CD8+CD57+ T cells in acquired aplastic anemia. The template used for profiling TCR beta VDJ and CDR3 was genomic DNA. TCRdb re-called the reads through MiXCR, storing one row per CDR3 protein. The sample records around 190,000 distinct CDR3 sequences, 48% being singletons. The authors sequenced patients whose flow cytometry had shown CD8+CD57+ cell expansion. Sequencing used sorted CD4+, CD8+, or CD8+CD57+ T cells (not recorded which) from PBMCs. These receptors all stem from a human donor with aplastic anemia.

V gene TRBV2 combines with J gene TRBJ1-1; 7 bases agree with TRBD1. CDR1 and CDR2 from the germline V gene are SNHLY and FYNNEI. The CDR3 length is 16 residues. The V and J ends lost 6 bases and 0 bases, in that order; junction bases with no gene match: 10. The CDR3 DNA is TGTGCCAGCAGCGGATATGCAGGGGGGTTGAACACTGAAGCTTTCTTT. Translating gives CASSGYAGGLNTEAFF.

The gene calls are TRBV7-3 and TRBJ2-1, with 9 nucleotides matching TRBD2. Germline V lookup: CDR1 SGHTA, CDR2 FQGTGA. V trimming: 5 bases; J trimming: 10 bases; junction bases outside the gene matches: 15. This CDR3 has 16 residues. CDR3 bases: TGTGCCAGCAGCCCGGTAGCGGCGGGGGGGGACGGGGAGCAGTTCTTC. Protein sequence: CASSPVAAGGDGEQFF.

This clonotype was counted only a few times. A much larger clone lies a single base off, so this may be a read error. This chain uses TRBV12-3 or TRBV12-4 with TRBJ1-6; D may be TRBD1 (5 bases). The CDR3 length is 14 residues. CDR3 region: CASSIRGVNSPPHF. The CDR3 bases are TGTGCCAGCAGTATCCGGGGCGTAAATTCACCCCCCCACTTT.

This clonotype was detected only a few times. The chain employs TRBV7-9 and TRBJ1-4, with 12 bases fitting TRBD1. Germline V gene lookup returns CDR1 SEHNR and CDR2 FQNEAQ (reference sequence). The CDR3 totals 15 residues. The V and J ends lost 5 bases and 7 bases, in that order; junction bases with no gene match: 5. CDR3 nucleotide sequence: TGTGCCAGCAGCCTAAGGGACAGGGGGCGTGAAAAACTGTTTTTT. Its protein is CASSLRDRGREKLFF. Supplemented by reference TRBV7-9 and TRBJ1-4, the full variable domain reads DTGVSQNPRHKITKRGQNVTFRCDPISEHNRLYWYRQTLGQGPEFLTYFQNEAQLEKSRLLSDRFSAERPKGSFSTLEIQRTEQGDSAMYLCASSLRDRGREKLFFGSGTQLSVL.

V is TRBV5-6 and J is TRBJ2-7; D ambiguous. In germline, CDR1 is SGHDT, CDR2 YYEEEE. Trimming stripped 4 bases from V and 4 bases from J, with 24 bases between. This CDR3 is built from 17 residues. The CDR3 loop reads CASSAAPGTKLIYEQYF. For the CDR3, the DNA is TGTGCCAGCAGCGCCGCGCCTGGTACTAAACTTATATACGAGCAGTACTTC.

The CDR3 protein is CASKDLYGYTF. The CDR3 coding sequence is TGTGCCAGCAAAGATCTCTATGGCTACACCTTC. V gene TRBV28 combines with J gene TRBJ1-2, with D unresolved. Trimming removed 7 bases from V and 4 bases from J, with 7 bases in between. The CDR3 is 11 residues long. CDR1 and CDR2 (germline): MDHEN, SYDVKM.

This clonotype was seen many times. The J gene is TRBJ1-3, the V gene TRBV7-6; the D gene is possibly TRBD1 (5 bases). Deletions cut 1 base from V and 4 bases from J, with 20 bases between. In germline, CDR1 is SGHVS, CDR2 FNYEAQ. The CDR3 sequence is 18 residues long. In nucleotides, the CDR3 is TGTGCCAGCAGCTTAGAGAGGAGAGGGGCTCGAAAAGGAAACACCATATATTTT. It codes for CASSLERRGARKGNTIYF.

V is TRBV12-3 or TRBV12-4 and J is TRBJ1-2; unclear D gene. Trimming removed 3 bases at V and 4 bases at J, with 3 bases between. This CDR3 is 11 amino acids long. As DNA, the CDR3 is TGTGCCAGCAGTTTTAGCTATGGCTACACCTTC. Encoded protein: CASSFSYGYTF.

The sample holds many counts of this clonotype. The rearrangement joins TRBV6-1 to TRBJ1-6; no clear D gene. Trimming removed 6 bases at V and 5 bases at J, with 14 bases between. The CDR3 extends over 15 amino acids. CDR1 is MNHNS and CDR2 is SASEGT in the germline V gene. The CDR3 DNA reads TGTGCCAGCAGGCTCGGCGTGCTACATAATTCACCCCTCCACTTT. Protein: CASRLGVLHNSPLHF.

This clonotype was counted ten times or more. CDR3: CASSFASGTGGEKLFF. In nucleotides, the CDR3 is TGTGCCAGCAGTTTCGCCTCCGGGACAGGGGGGGAAAAACTGTTTTTT. The rearrangement joins TRBV12-3 or TRBV12-4 to TRBJ1-4; TRBD1 agrees at 11 bases. Trimming cost V 3 bases and J 8 bases; bases outside gene matches: 8. This CDR3 has 16 residues.